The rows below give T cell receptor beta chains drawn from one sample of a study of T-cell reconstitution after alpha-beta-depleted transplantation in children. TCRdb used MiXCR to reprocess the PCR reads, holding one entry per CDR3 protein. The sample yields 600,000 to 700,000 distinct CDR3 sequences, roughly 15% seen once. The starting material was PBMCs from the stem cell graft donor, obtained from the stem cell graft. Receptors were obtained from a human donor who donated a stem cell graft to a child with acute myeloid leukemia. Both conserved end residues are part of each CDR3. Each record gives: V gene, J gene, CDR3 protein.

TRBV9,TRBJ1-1,CASSVVLGTGSIEAFF
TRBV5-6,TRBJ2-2,CASSPKPAGELFF
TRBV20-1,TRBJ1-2,CSANRGEGYTF
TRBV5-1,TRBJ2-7,CASSPPGGGSYEQYF
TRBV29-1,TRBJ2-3,CSVSGTSGFTDTQYF
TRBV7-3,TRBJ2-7,CASSFGRSPYEQYF
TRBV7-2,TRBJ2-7,CASSFATGAYEQYF
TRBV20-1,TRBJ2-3,CSASDQGRDTQYF
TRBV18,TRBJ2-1,CASSSITGRAYNEQFF
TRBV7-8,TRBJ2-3,CASSLQAVSTDTQYF
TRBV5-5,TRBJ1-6,CASSTQGASYNSPLHF
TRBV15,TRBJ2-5,CATSRDGSLQETQYF
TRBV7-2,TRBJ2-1,CASSFGTGLYNEQFF
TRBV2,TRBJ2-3,CASEEGIADTQYF
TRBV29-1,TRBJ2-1,CSASQPPTMMGQFF
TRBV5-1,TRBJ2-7,CASSSAGYEQYF
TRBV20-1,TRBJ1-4,CSAVRGRGEKLFF
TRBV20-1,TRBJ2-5,CSARDPDGGPQETQYF
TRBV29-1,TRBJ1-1,CSVSNTEAFF
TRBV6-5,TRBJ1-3,CASSSSARQGVSGNTIYF
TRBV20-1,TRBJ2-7,CSATPRSLGNFYEQYF
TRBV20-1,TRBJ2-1,CSARDLASSFYNEQFF
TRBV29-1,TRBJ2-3,CSSRDTVTDTQYF
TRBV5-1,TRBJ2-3,CASSVNRDRGNTQYF
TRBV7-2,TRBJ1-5,CASSLLTGGGNQPQHF
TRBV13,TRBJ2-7,CASSLSQDLLSPYEQYF
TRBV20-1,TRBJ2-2,CSGSRNTGELFF
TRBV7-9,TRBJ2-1,CASVRGLAANNEQFF
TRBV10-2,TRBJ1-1,CASSESGPETEAFF
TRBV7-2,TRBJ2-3,CASSPSGYTDTQYF
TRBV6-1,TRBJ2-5,CASSQSQGAGETQYF
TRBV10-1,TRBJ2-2,CASNRDRNTGELFF
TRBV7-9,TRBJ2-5,CASSYTDRLAGQETQYF
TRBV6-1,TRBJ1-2,CASSRGTGDGYTF
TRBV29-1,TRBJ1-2,CSVRDSPDWGYTF
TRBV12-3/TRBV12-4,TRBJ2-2,CASSRGSSNTGELFF
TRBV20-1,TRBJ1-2,CSARVDLRNYGYTF
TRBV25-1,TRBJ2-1,CASSDSGLEQFF
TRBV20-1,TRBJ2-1,CSAKGLATGNEQFF
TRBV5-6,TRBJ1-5,CARRQRGAGQPQHF
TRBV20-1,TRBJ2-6,CSAREPYRSSGANVLTF
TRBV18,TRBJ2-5,CASSPGVSETQYF
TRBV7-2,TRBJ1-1,CASGRGEGAEAFF
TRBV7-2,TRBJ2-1,CASSLAAGVYNEQFF
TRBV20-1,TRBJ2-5,CSAYRGPLQETQYF
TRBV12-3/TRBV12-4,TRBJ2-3,CASSSSTRAGYTDTQYF
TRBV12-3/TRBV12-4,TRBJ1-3,CASSPTGAAGNTIYF
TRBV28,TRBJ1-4,CASSPRTQYGLFF
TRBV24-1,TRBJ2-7,CAAGPYEQYF
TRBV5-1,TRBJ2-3,CASSLTGAGNPGTDTQYF
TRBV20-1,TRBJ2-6,CSARGGNGMGANVLTF
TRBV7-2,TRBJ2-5,CASSLLAGRGETQYF
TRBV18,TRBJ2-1,CASSPVRQVGTGDNEQFF
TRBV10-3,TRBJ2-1,CAISESIVEVANEQFF
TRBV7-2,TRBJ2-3,CASSGKGPRDTDTQYF